This T cell receptor (beta chain) derives from a study of control samples from healthy donors and cancer patients. This CDR3 spans 14 amino acids. V was trimmed by 7 bases and J by 0 bases, leaving 13 bases between them. Per germline, CDR1 MNHEY and CDR2 SMNVEV (reference sequence). Profiling relied on immunoSEQ multiplex PCR, and the TCRdb table lists in-frame clones only, not all of them. The table includes tens of thousands of clones, about 91% detected once. J is TRBJ2-7 and V is TRBV27; a possible D gene is TRBD1 (7 bases). Source material: blood. This clonotype originated in a man aged 50 to 60 in good health. The CDR3 loop reads CASTPGGSSYEQYF. CDR3 nucleotide sequence: TGTGCCAGCACCCCAGGGGGGTCCTCCTACGAGCAGTACTTC.